This is a list of T cell receptor beta chains from one sample in a study of radiotherapy plus CTLA-4 blockade in lung cancer. Libraries were prepared by immunoSEQ multiplex PCR; TCRdb keeps only in-frame clonotypes and omits some of them. The sample carries approximately 100,000 clones, 75% to 85% recorded once. The source material was peripheral blood, sampled from a patient treated with radiotherapy plus ipilimumab. The origin of the receptors is a human donor with non-small cell lung cancer who had a partial response to radiotherapy plus ipilimumab. The CDR3 runs from the conserved cysteine through the conserved F or W. A clone size is listed for some rows: how often the clone was seen (once, few, many), or a class if it is expanded.

CDR3 length	J gene	V gene	clone size	CDR3 protein
15	TRBJ2-1	TRBV1	.	CTSSHPPGLAGEQFF
15	TRBJ2-2	TRBV7-7	.	CARFTSSERGGELFF
14	TRBJ2-1	TRBV10-3	.	CAISVGGSFNEQFF
15	TRBJ2-1	TRBV27	.	CASSPDRGPYNEQFF
11	TRBJ1-4	TRBV27	once	CASSSGEKLFF
16	TRBJ2-3	TRBV4-2	.	CASSHTTGRSTDTQYF
15	TRBJ2-3	TRBV29-1	.	CSVEGGQGITDTQYF
13	TRBJ1-1	TRBV10-3	.	CAIKGQDNTEAFF
15	TRBJ1-1	TRBV2	.	CASRLGGQGGTEAFF
20	TRBJ2-1	TRBV5-1	.	CASSLASSGRPSVQYNEQFF
16	TRBJ1-4	TRBV19	.	CASSRGFSTGNEKLFF
12	TRBJ2-1	TRBV5-6	.	CASSWGQSEQFF
14	TRBJ1-5	TRBV18	.	CASSPLQGNQPQHF
13	TRBJ2-1	TRBV6-5	.	CASSTLASDEQFF
17	TRBJ1-5	TRBV4-1	.	CASSPAGGATSNQPQHF
15	TRBJ1-4	TRBV5-1	.	CASSLTQGAGEKLFF
15	TRBJ2-6	TRBV2	.	CASSDVLSGANVLTF
16	TRBJ2-7	TRBV4-1	.	CASSGLAETSPYEQYF
16	TRBJ1-5	TRBV11-2	.	CASSLSTPRSNQPQHF
15	TRBJ2-7	TRBV5-6	few	CASSLRGEGLYEQYF
17	TRBJ1-5	TRBV7-2	.	CASSLGWGQGLDQPQHF
14	TRBJ2-5	TRBV19	.	CASSRTGVGETQYF
16	TRBJ2-7	TRBV5-4	.	CASSLKKPRTAYEQYF
18	TRBJ2-3	TRBV9	.	CASSASPGGSSSTDTQYF
14	TRBJ1-1	TRBV7-9	.	CASGSKGGNTEAFF
14	TRBJ2-7	TRBV6-5	.	CASSSGYGMDEQYF
17	TRBJ2-2	TRBV30	.	CAWRGPGLAGPTGELFF
12	TRBJ1-4	TRBV30	.	CAWSTGNGKLFF
13	TRBJ1-3	TRBV28	.	CAGGPTSGNTIYF
13	TRBJ2-7	TRBV25-1	.	CASLGDYSYEQYF
14	TRBJ2-2	TRBV27	.	CASRRQGWTGELFF
15	TRBJ2-2	TRBV5-1	.	CASSSRQGANGELFF
13	TRBJ2-5	TRBV28	.	CASSSDSQETQYF